Sequencing of this T cell receptor (beta chain) was carried out in a study of metastatic and nonmetastatic thyroid tumors. Study-wide context: The study looked at repertoires side by side in blood and in tumor or nodule tissue from malignant and benign thyroid patients.

This clone was found a few times. Per the authors' pipeline: To classify distant metastasis in papillary thyroid cancer, a model was built from CDR3 differences across clinicopathological groups. Via MiXCR, TCRdb re-called the PCR reads. Here the V and J calls rest on TCRdb's processing, not on the authors' analysis. The sample holds about 33,000 clones, 15% to 20% seen once. Each patient came to thyroid surgery without any prior treatment (of any kind). V dropped 7 bases and J dropped 2 bases, with 12 bases sitting between them. This CDR3 is built from 14 residues. This receptor was taken from a male donor with papillary thyroid cancer or a benign thyroid nodule (not recorded which). Some clones in this sample may be carry-over from other donors' samples. The rearrangement joins TRBV12-3 or TRBV12-4 to TRBJ2-4, with D perhaps TRBD2 (6 bases). The sequenced sample consisted of blood. This chain's CDR3 is CASTLGGTKNIQYF. The CDR3 coding sequence is TGTGCCAGCACCTTGGGGGGAACCAAAAACATTCAGTACTTC.